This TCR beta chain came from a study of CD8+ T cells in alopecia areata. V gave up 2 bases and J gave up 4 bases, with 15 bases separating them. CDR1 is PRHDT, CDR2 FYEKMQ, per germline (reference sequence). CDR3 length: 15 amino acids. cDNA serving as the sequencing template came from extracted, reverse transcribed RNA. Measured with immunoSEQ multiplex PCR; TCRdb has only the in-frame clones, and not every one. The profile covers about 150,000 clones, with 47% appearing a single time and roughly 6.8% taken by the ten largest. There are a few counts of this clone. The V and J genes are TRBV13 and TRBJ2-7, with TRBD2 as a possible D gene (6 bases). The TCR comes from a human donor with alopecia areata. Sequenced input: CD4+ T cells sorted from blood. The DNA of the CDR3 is TGTGCCAGCAGCTTATCCGGGGGATCTTGGTACGAGCAGTACTTC. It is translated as CASSLSGGSWYEQYF.